The clone carrying this TCR beta chain was detected ten times or more. Its matching antigen is unknown. The source of the sample is a study of regulatory T cells in long-lasting Graves disease. Study-level results: With persistent disease, TRBV28, TRBJ1-2 and TRBJ2-5 were the favored segments.

The time point: newly diagnosed GD, antithyroid drugs for less than 3 months. PBMCs were the source of the RNA used for TCR sequencing. The authors built TCR beta libraries using iRepertoire HTBI primers and Arm-PCR of CDR3 regions. Original processing methods: Gene usage covered approximately 60 TRBV and more than twelve TRBJ segments. TCRdb fed the multiplex PCR reads into MiXCR, producing one record per CDR3 protein. The V and J calls follow TCRdb's processing rather than the paper's. The sample has about 440,000 distinct CDR3 sequences; 14% to 15% are singletons. The V gene's germline CDR1 is MNHNS and CDR2 SASEGT. V shed 2 bases and J 3 bases; nucleotides not matched to a gene: 7. CDR3 length equals 16 residues. This sample was shared with a second study, whose subject was T cells in Graves' hyperthyroidism and ophthalmopathy.

The sequence was collected from a woman in her 30s with Graves disease. The J gene is TRBJ2-3, the V gene TRBV6-1; 8 positions match TRBD2. Sequences were derived from peripheral blood mononuclear cells (PBMCs), sampled at new diagnosis, from a patient treated with antithyroid drugs. CDR3 protein: CASSEFPSGPTDTQYF. CDR3 in DNA: TGTGCCAGCAGTGAATTTCCTAGCGGGCCGACAGATACGCAGTATTTT.